These T cell receptor beta chains were read from a single sample in a study of OX40 agonist ivuxolimab in advanced cancers. Clones were sequenced by immunoSEQ multiplex PCR, and TCRdb holds only the in-frame ones, with some missing. The data hold 65,000 to 95,000 clones, with under 90% observed a single time. This sample comprised CD4+ or CD8+ T cells sorted from blood, obtained in a trial of the OX40 agonist ivuxolimab. These receptors originate from an adult with an advanced solid tumor such as melanoma, head and neck, liver or kidney cancer. The CDR3 runs from the conserved cysteine through the conserved F or W. The D gene is left open where the match is weak. The size field is filled for only some rows; it gives once, few, many or a size class.

d_gene	v_gene	len	abundance	j_gene	CDR3aa	CDR3nt
-	TRBV11-2	14	-	TRBJ2-1	CASSFRDQKNEQFF	TGTGCCAGCAGCTTTAGGGACCAAAAAAATGAGCAGTTCTTC
TRBD1	TRBV6-5	15	-	TRBJ1-5	CASTPDRNSNQPQHF	TGTGCCAGCACCCCGGACAGGAATAGCAATCAGCCCCAGCATTTT
-	TRBV19	15	-	TRBJ2-7	CASKGRGQGDYEQYF	TGTGCCAGTAAGGGTCGAGGCCAAGGAGACTACGAGCAGTACTTC
TRBD2	TRBV18	15	-	TRBJ2-5	CASSPGTSGQETQYF	TGTGCCAGCTCACCAGGGACTAGCGGCCAAGAGACCCAGTACTTC
-	TRBV5-1	16	-	TRBJ1-4	CASSLALNPEGEKLFF	TGCGCCAGCAGCTTGGCCTTAAACCCAGAAGGAGAAAAACTGTTTTTT
TRBD2	TRBV7-9	12	-	TRBJ2-1	CASLRPGGEQFF	TGTGCCAGCCTCCGCCCGGGGGGTGAGCAGTTCTTC
TRBD2	TRBV4-2	17	-	TRBJ2-1	CASSQDGSGLTYNEQFF	TGTGCCAGCAGCCAAGATGGTAGCGGGCTAACCTACAATGAGCAGTTCTTC
-	TRBV9	13	-	TRBJ1-5	CASSPQSNQPQHF	TGTGCCAGCAGCCCCCAGAGCAATCAGCCCCAGCATTTT
-	TRBV7-9	15	-	TRBJ1-4	CASSPPGTENEKLFF	TGTGCCAGCAGCCCTCCCGGGACGGAGAACGAAAAACTGTTTTTT
-	TRBV7-8	14	few	TRBJ1-1	CASSLGRLNTEAFF	TGTGCCAGCAGCTTAGGGCGGTTGAACACTGAAGCTTTCTTT
TRBD1	TRBV6-4	14	-	TRBJ2-7	CASSSGTGAREQYF	TGTGCCAGCAGCTCCGGGACAGGGGCGAGAGAGCAGTACTTC
TRBD1	TRBV28	16	-	TRBJ1-2	CASRSSGGDSFYGYTF	TGTGCCAGCAGGTCCTCCGGAGGGGACAGCTTCTATGGCTACACCTTC
-	TRBV5-4	14	-	TRBJ1-2	CASSLAGSLYGYTF	TGTGCCAGCAGCTTGGCAGGTTCGCTCTATGGCTACACCTTC
-	TRBV11-2	14	-	TRBJ2-7	CASSLLSGIHEQYF	TGTGCCAGCAGCTTACTCTCAGGGATCCACGAGCAGTACTTC
TRBD1	TRBV19	19	-	TRBJ1-1	CASSIFFTGTGGENTEAFF	TGTGCCAGTAGTATATTCTTCACCGGGACAGGGGGCGAGAACACTGAAGCTTTCTTT
-	TRBV5-1	15	-	TRBJ2-2	CASSLFGTNTGELFF	TGCGCCAGCAGCTTATTCGGGACGAACACCGGGGAGCTGTTTTTT
-	TRBV6-1	13	-	TRBJ1-5	CASMAAGLQPQHF	TGTGCCAGCATGGCGGCAGGGTTGCAGCCCCAGCATTTT
TRBD2	TRBV6-1	13	once	TRBJ2-5	CATKTGGMQTQYF	TGTGCCACCAAAACGGGGGGGATGCAGACCCAGTACTTC
-	TRBV27	17	once	TRBJ2-1	CASSILPADGSYNEQFF	TGTGCCAGCAGTATCCTACCAGCGGACGGATCCTACAATGAGCAGTTCTTC
TRBD1	TRBV6-6	16	-	TRBJ1-1	CASSSAGGDVRTEAFF	TGTGCCAGCAGTTCCGCAGGGGGGGACGTAAGGACTGAAGCTTTCTTT
-	TRBV7-3	15	-	TRBJ2-3	CASSNSGVRTDTQYF	TGTGCCAGCAGCAATAGCGGAGTTAGGACAGATACGCAGTATTTT
-	TRBV5-6	14	-	TRBJ1-2	CASSYGQSAYGYTF	TGTGCCAGCAGCTACGGGCAATCCGCGTATGGCTACACCTTC
TRBD1	TRBV5-1	15	-	TRBJ2-7	CASSLAQAGGREQYF	TGCGCCAGCAGCTTGGCCCAGGCAGGGGGCCGCGAGCAGTACTTC
TRBD1	TRBV2	17	-	TRBJ2-7	CASSEATWSGGSYEQYF	TGTGCCAGCAGTGAAGCAACTTGGTCAGGGGGTTCCTACGAGCAGTACTTC
TRBD1	TRBV19	14	once	TRBJ1-1	CASSTDRGGTEAFF	TGTGCCAGTAGTACGGACAGGGGGGGAACTGAAGCTTTCTTT
-	TRBV7-2	14	-	TRBJ2-5	CASSLAGGILEQYF	TGTGCCAGCAGCTTAGCTGGCGGGATTCTAGAGCAGTACTTC
-	TRBV6-5	16	-	TRBJ1-1	CASSYSRGPPDTEAFF	TGTGCCAGCAGTTACTCGCGGGGTCCTCCGGACACTGAAGCTTTCTTT
TRBD1	TRBV19	16	few	TRBJ1-5	CASRYTQGTRNQPQHF	TGTGCCAGTAGATACACACAGGGGACCCGCAATCAGCCCCAGCATTTT
TRBD1	TRBV5-1	15	-	TRBJ2-7	CASSLAGTGGYEQYF	TGCGCCAGCAGCTTGGCCGGGACAGGGGGCTACGAGCAGTACTTC
TRBD1	TRBV18	16	-	TRBJ2-3	CASSPRTGIRTDTQYF	TGTGCCAGCTCACCAAGGACAGGGATTAGGACAGATACGCAGTATTTT
-	TRBV15	14	-	TRBJ1-5	CATSRTGSNQPQHF	TGTGCCACCAGCCGCACAGGTAGCAATCAGCCCCAGCATTTT
-	TRBV7-9	14	-	TRBJ1-5	CASSLGGIDQPQHF	TGTGCCAGCAGCTTAGGAGGAATAGATCAGCCCCAGCATTTT
TRBD1	TRBV5-1	16	-	TRBJ2-1	CASRPTGQGSYNEQFF	TGCGCCTCCCGCCCCACGGGACAGGGATCCTACAATGAGCAGTTCTTC
-	TRBV7-8	16	-	TRBJ2-1	CASSLRGGPPPNEQFF	TGTGCCAGCAGCTTAAGAGGGGGACCACCCCCCAATGAGCAGTTCTTC
-	TRBV28	13	-	TRBJ2-7	CASSWALAGEQYF	TGTGCCAGCTCGTGGGCACTGGCTGGCGAGCAGTACTTC
-	TRBV7-2	13	-	TRBJ2-7	CASSFGRDYEQYF	TGTGCCAGCAGCTTTGGACGGGACTACGAGCAGTACTTC
-	TRBV18	15	-	TRBJ2-7	CASSPSGLSSYEQYF	TGTGCCAGCTCACCATCCGGGCTTAGCTCCTACGAGCAGTACTTC
-	TRBV5-1	14	-	TRBJ1-5	CASSLDGSNQPQHF	TGCGCCAGCAGCTTGGACGGGTCCAATCAGCCCCAGCATTTT
-	TRBV15	13	-	TRBJ1-6	CATSRDVNSPLHF	TGTGCCACCAGCAGAGATGTTAATTCACCCCTCCACTTT
-	TRBV18	15	-	TRBJ1-4	CASSPYEGGGEKLFF	TGTGCCAGCTCACCCTACGAGGGAGGGGGTGAAAAACTGTTTTTT
TRBD2	TRBV27	17	-	TRBJ2-7	CASRGSGTSGGAGEQYF	TGTGCCAGCAGGGGCTCCGGGACTAGCGGGGGGGCGGGGGAGCAGTACTTC
TRBD2	TRBV29-1	14	-	TRBJ2-3	CSLRSGSPTDTQYF	TGCAGCTTACGTAGCGGGTCACCCACAGATACGCAGTATTTT
TRBD1	TRBV25-1	14	-	TRBJ2-7	CASSSGQGFGEQYF	TGTGCCAGCAGCTCGGGACAGGGGTTCGGCGAGCAGTACTTC
-	TRBV5-1	14	few	TRBJ2-5	CASSDGGVQETQYF	TGCGCCAGCAGCGATGGGGGTGTACAAGAGACCCAGTACTTC
TRBD1	TRBV28	17	once	TRBJ2-7	CASNTDRTGFISYEQYF	TGTGCCAGCAATACCGATCGGACAGGGTTTATCTCCTACGAGCAGTACTTC
-	TRBV5-1	13	-	TRBJ2-4	CASSFVGKNIQYF	TGCGCCAGCAGCTTTGTAGGCAAAAACATTCAGTACTTC
TRBD1	TRBV11-2	15	-	TRBJ1-1	CASSTGQPKNTEAFF	TGTGCCAGCAGCACGGGACAGCCCAAGAACACTGAAGCTTTCTTT
-	TRBV6-6	13	-	TRBJ1-1	CASGRGEETEAFF	TGTGCCAGCGGGAGGGGAGAAGAAACTGAAGCTTTCTTT
TRBD2	TRBV2	14	-	TRBJ2-3	CASTKAGGTDTQYF	TGTGCCAGCACCAAAGCGGGGGGCACAGATACGCAGTATTTT
-	TRBV6-5	14	-	TRBJ2-7	CASSWAQTAYEQYF	TGTGCCAGCAGCTGGGCGCAGACAGCCTACGAGCAGTACTTC
TRBD1	TRBV5-5	13	-	TRBJ1-1	CASSSDRVAEAFF	TGTGCCAGCAGCTCGGACAGGGTAGCTGAAGCTTTCTTT
-	TRBV5-1	18	-	TRBJ1-4	CASSLVTAHRQPLEKLFF	TGCGCCAGCAGCTTGGTTACGGCCCACCGCCAGCCGCTTGAAAAACTGTTTTTT
TRBD2	TRBV28	15	once	TRBJ2-7	CASSSGAGGSYEQYF	TGTGCCAGCAGTTCAGGGGCGGGAGGGTCCTACGAGCAGTACTTC
-	TRBV11-1	13	-	TRBJ1-1	CASSLGVRDEAFF	TGTGCCAGCAGCTTGGGGGTCAGGGATGAAGCTTTCTTT
TRBD1	TRBV19	16	-	TRBJ1-5	CASSGQGAYGNQPQHF	TGTGCCAGTAGCGGACAGGGGGCGTATGGCAATCAGCCCCAGCATTTT
TRBD2	TRBV5-1	15	-	TRBJ2-1	CASSSGTSAYNEQFF	TGCGCCAGCAGCTCCGGGACTAGCGCCTACAATGAGCAGTTCTTC
TRBD1	TRBV10-3	14	-	TRBJ1-1	CAISGDRGGTEAFF	TGTGCCATCAGTGGCGACAGGGGTGGCACTGAAGCTTTCTTT
-	TRBV6-5	14	-	TRBJ2-7	CASSYGPGSYEQYF	TGTGCCAGCAGTTACGGTCCGGGTAGTTACGAGCAGTACTTC